This TCR beta chain stems from a study of shared clonotypes between healthy human individuals (dated by TCRdb to 2020 to 2022). At the level of the whole study: The cohort comprised two women and a few men aged 18 to 49 years. For each donor, three plates each were used for CD4 naive and CD4 memory, two plates were used for CD8 naive, and one plate was used for CD8 memory. To estimate repertoire size and how much clonotypes are shared between individuals, the study performed deep sequencing of blood TCR repertoires from five healthy adults. Different laboratories and diverse techniques were used to prepare libraries and sequence TCR repertoires, to increase sequencing depth and limit assay-specific biases. Per donor, leukapheresis produced somewhere between about 0.9 and 9.5 billion PBMCs. Study-wide conclusions, independent of this receptor: Only blood was sampled, and tissue TCR repertoires likely differ from those in blood. Estimated clonotype richness was generally larger for naive than for memory subsets. Because the study included a small number of donors, the genetic and exposure-history diversity represented was limited. Across a few donors, 4.5% to 6.5% of naive CD4, over 3% of naive CD8, approximately 2.5% of memory CD4, and about 0.44% of memory CD8 clonotypes were shared. Compared with non-shared clonotypes, the clonotypes found in all four sorted-subset donors had higher generation probabilities. Even with the large sequencing depth, rarefaction of the sorted-subset datasets indicated that sequencing was incomplete. Pairwise subsampling indicated that sequencing depth was expected to affect the degree of clonotype sharing among donors.

Inclusive of the bounding cysteine and phenylalanine, the CDR3 is 14 residues long. Here the CDR3 DNA is all that survives: 42 bases in frame from base 1. The germline V and J ends show losses of 2 bases and 4 bases respectively, and no gene match explains 5 bases of the junction. The germline V gene (reference sequence) specifies MNHEY as CDR1 and SMNVEV as CDR2. CD8 naive samples consisted of CD45RO-negative cells that were positively selected for CCR7, yielding a CD45RA+CCR7+ population without TemRA cells. The donors were healthy, HIV-negative adults with no recently reported acute infections or vaccinations. Only Caucasian adults living in Nashville, Tennessee, USA were represented among the donors. Blood was collected by leukapheresis, and PBMCs were isolated by Ficoll-Histopaque density gradient centrifugation and then cryopreserved in liquid nitrogen vapor phase. Purity and quantity of every magnetically sorted T cell population were checked by analytical flow cytometry. Genomic DNA was isolated from every sorted fraction and measured by UV absorbance on a Nanodrop 2000c.

Regarding this clone: This clone's antigen is unknown. It has no much larger one-base neighbor in the sample; base qualities were not kept.

Using the deep immunoSEQ assay, multiplex PCR amplified TCR CDR3 regions from genomic DNA. Extracted genomic DNA from each cell subset was distributed evenly across all wells of several immunoSEQ 96-well plates, and each plate was treated as a replicate. For sorted subsets, about 220 ng of genomic DNA, equivalent to roughly 33,000 T cell genomes, went into each replicate PCR. Purified libraries were measured with a Qubit 3.0 fluorometer, size-checked on a Bioanalyzer 2100, and measured again with the KAPA Library Quantification kit. Each immunoSEQ 96-well plate was sequenced on its own single-read 150-cycle Illumina NextSeq 550 flow cell. In the original analysis: Because only junctional sequences without quality scores were contained in the immunoSEQ output, filtering matching that applied to full-length reads could not be performed. To assign V/J genes and CDR3, sequences were annotated using PyIR, a Python wrapper for IgBLAST v1.9, with IMGT germline references. Reads with weak V/J assignments (E-value above 1e-6), missing CDR3, stop codons, out-of-frame junctions, or ambiguous translated residues were removed. V3J clonotypes were defined as sequences sharing an identical inferred V gene, J gene, and CDR3 amino acid sequence. To compute the percentage overlap between repertoires, the number of shared unique clonotypes was divided by the size of the smaller repertoire. Richness of each repertoire was evaluated using RTK rarefaction, the Chao1 estimator, and Recon v2.1 estimates of unobserved clonotypes. OLGA was used to compute generation probabilities for all TCRbeta clonotypes that the gDNA method yielded from four donors. In TCRdb, the immuneACCESS table is reduced to in-frame sequences with V and J assigned. These tables do not hold every clone; where another copy was compared, an unresolved V gene accounts for under half, and the others remain unexplained. The V and J calls and clone size are taken from that table; D and trimming were inferred from the DNA. This sample lists nearly 2 million clones; about 95% were detected once. The ten largest clones take up more than 0.9% of the sample.

The receptor comes from a man between 18 and 29 years old in good health. Recombination linked TRBV27 to TRBJ2-7; 7 middle bases align to TRBD1. The source material was naive CD8+ T cells sorted from blood. In light of the paper, this sample's cell subset or site label describes: CD45RA+CCR7+. At the DNA level, the sequence is TGTGCCAGCAGTTTACAGGGGACAGTATACGAGCAGTACTTC. Translated, this gives CASSLQGTVYEQYF.